This T cell receptor beta chain stems from a study of blood T cells in healthy people across ages. Total RNA extracted from each sample amounted to at least 6 micrograms. Primed by a sample-barcoded 5' primer and a J-beta primer mix, a second PCR proceeded for about 6 to 11 cycles. TCRdb used MiXCR to reprocess the 5' RACE reads, holding one entry per CDR3 protein. The sample yields 800,000 to 900,000 distinct CDR3 sequences, approximately 67% seen once. This clonotype was detected a few times. The sample comprised blood. This receptor was taken from a man aged 30-40 years in good health.

The CDR3 here is CSARTGSAYEQYF. CDR3 DNA: TGCAGTGCTCGGACGGGGTCCGCCTACGAGCAGTACTTC. The chain has TRBV20-1 and TRBJ2-7, with a possible D match to TRBD2 (5 bases). V was pared by 5 bases and J by 2 bases, with 13 bases between. CDR3 size: 13 residues. The germline CDR1 and CDR2 sequences are DFQATT and SNEGSKA (reference sequence).